The 5 T cell receptor beta chains reported below all come from one sample, sequenced in a study of blood T cell repertoires in COVID-19. The protocol was immunoSEQ multiplex PCR, while the TCRdb copy is restricted to in-frame clones and leaves out a portion. Seen here are almost 250,000 clones, roughly 88% observed once, and the top ten hold approximately 6%. Sequenced input: peripheral blood. The receptor source for this set is a woman of 80 years or more with COVID-19, enrolled during active disease.

This rearrangement joins TRBV5-1 to TRBJ1-4; TRBD1 might be the D (6 bases). V dropped 0 bases and J dropped 0 bases, with 12 bases sitting between them. This CDR3 has 17 residues. From germline, CDR1 is SGHRS and CDR2 YFSETQ. The CDR3 protein is CASSLEVQGPTNEKLFF. The CDR3 DNA follows: TGCGCCAGCAGCTTGGAAGTGCAGGGGCCAACTAATGAAAAACTGTTTTTT.

This chain uses TRBV18 with TRBJ2-1, with TRBD2 matching over 12 bases. Germline V gives CDR1 KGHSH, CDR2 LQKENI. Losses at the gene ends were 6 bases for V and 1 base for J; bases not matched to a gene: 4. The CDR3 has 16 residues. The CDR3 DNA reads as TGTGCCAGCTCCCCTAGCGGGGGGGCTTCCTACAATGAGCAGTTCTTC. It yields the protein CASSPSGGASYNEQFF.

This clone was counted many times. The chain recombines TRBV7-9 with TRBJ2-5; 10 bases are a match to TRBD1. This CDR3 comprises 18 residues. CDR1 and CDR2 (germline): SEHNR, FQNEAQ (reference sequence). V gave up 5 bases and J gave up 5 bases; unmatched junction bases: 17. The DNA of the CDR3 is TGTGCCAGCAGCCTACCCCTCCGGACAGGGGGTTCAAGGGAGACCCAGTACTTC. This codes for CASSLPLRTGGSRETQYF.

In its sample, this clone was seen once. V is TRBV18 and J is TRBJ2-7, with 10 nucleotides matching TRBD1. Germline assignment: CDR1 KGHSH and CDR2 LQKENI. V lost 4 bases, J lost 7 bases, and 10 bases stayed unmatched. This CDR3 is 15 amino acids long. Here the CDR3 DNA reads TGTGCCAGCTCACTGTCCGGGACAGGGGTTGGGGAGCAGTACTTC. Translation gives CASSLSGTGVGEQYF.

This chain joins TRBV29-1 and TRBJ1-4; TRBD1 aligns across 7 bases. The CDR3 runs to 13 residues. Losses at the gene ends were 6 bases for V and 4 bases for J; bases not matched to a gene: 5. CDR1 and CDR2 from the germline V gene are SQVTM and ANQGSEA. The CDR3 here is CSVAGQLNEKLFF. The CDR3 coding sequence is TGCAGCGTGGCGGGACAGCTTAATGAAAAACTGTTTTTT.